These 5 T cell receptor beta chains were all obtained from the same sample, sequenced in a study of T cell changes during pregnancy in multiple sclerosis. Repertoires were generated with immunoSEQ multiplex PCR, while TCRdb's copy carries only in-frame clones and drops some. The sample yields 60,000 to 90,000 clones, about nine tenths seen once. This sample comprised peripheral blood, obtained before pregnancy. All receptors derive from a female donor with multiple sclerosis, enrolled in a pregnancy study.

The genes are TRBV10-3 and TRBJ1-5; tentative D call: TRBD1 (5 bases). V lost 3 bases and J 0 bases, leaving 15 bases between the germline ends. Germline assignment: CDR1 ENHRY and CDR2 SYGVKD. The CDR3 has 17 residues. The CDR3 spells CAISDPRTSYSNQPQHF. The DNA for the CDR3 is TGTGCCATCAGTGATCCAAGGACAAGCTATAGCAATCAGCCCCAGCATTTT.

This clone has a handful of counts. V usage is TRBV6-1 and J usage is TRBJ1-4, with a tentative D call TRBD1 (6 bases). Germline CDR1 and CDR2: MNHNS and SASEGT. Trimming stripped 10 bases from V and 5 bases from J, with 17 bases between. The CDR3 totals 14 residues. DNA for the CDR3: TGTGCCATCGGGGGGGGCGCAAGCAATGAAAAACTGTTTTTT. Protein sequence: CAIGGGASNEKLFF.

This clone has only a few counts. This sequence joins TRBV6-1 and TRBJ2-2; TRBD1 matches 7 bases. V was clipped by 5 bases and J by 3 bases; unmatched bases: 3. The CDR3 contains 14 residues. The germline V gene has CDR1 MNHNS and CDR2 SASEGT. The CDR3 loop reads CASSWQGDTGELFF. The CDR3 DNA reads as TGTGCCAGCAGTTGGCAGGGGGACACCGGGGAGCTGTTTTTT.

V is TRBV5-5 and J is TRBJ2-7; D remains ambiguous. The V gene lost 4 bases and the J gene lost 4 bases, with 18 bases spanning the gap. In germline, CDR1 is SGHKS, CDR2 YYEKEE (reference sequence). CDR3 size: 15 residues. The CDR3 DNA reads TGTGCCAGCAGCCTCGCTCGGGTGGCCCATTACGAGCAGTACTTC. The encoded protein is CASSLARVAHYEQYF.

V usage is TRBV7-2 and J usage is TRBJ2-3, with TRBD2 as a possible D gene (6 bases). Trimming shortened V by 1 base and J by 8 bases, and 10 bases separated the two germline ends. The CDR3 spans 13 residues. Germline CDR1 reads SGHTA; CDR2 reads FQGNSA. This chain's CDR3 is CASSLVEGSTQYF. In DNA form, the CDR3 reads TGTGCCAGCAGCTTAGTGGAGGGGAGTACGCAGTATTTT.